This T cell receptor (beta chain) emerged from a study of T-cell reconstitution after alpha-beta-depleted transplantation in children. Study outcomes and limitations: Elevated TCRbeta diversity at day 60 was traced, in some patients, to surviving recipient T cells and thymic progenitors.

Unique molecular identifiers featured in how the TCRbeta library was prepared. TCRdb reanalysed the PCR reads using MiXCR and keeps one entry per CDR3 protein. The table has 250,000 to 400,000 distinct CDR3 sequences, more than 20% seen once. Note on this clonotype: Its target is unknown.

Germline CDR1 reads WNHNN; CDR2 reads SYGVQD (reference sequence). Trimming cost V 3 bases and J 6 bases, with 11 bases left between them. This CDR3 is 13 amino acids long. The rearrangement joins TRBV10-1 to TRBJ1-1; the D gene is possibly TRBD1 (5 bases). The sequence came from a male patient between 10 and 17 years old who had a stem cell transplant for acute lymphoblastic leukemia, so the T cells may come from the graft donor. The starting material was PBMCs, mostly from graft donor cells, obtained 180 days after TCRalphabeta/CD19-depleted stem cell transplant. The CDR3 sequence is CASSESGGAEAFF. In DNA form, the CDR3 reads TGCGCCAGCAGTGAATCCGGGGGTGCTGAAGCTTTCTTT.